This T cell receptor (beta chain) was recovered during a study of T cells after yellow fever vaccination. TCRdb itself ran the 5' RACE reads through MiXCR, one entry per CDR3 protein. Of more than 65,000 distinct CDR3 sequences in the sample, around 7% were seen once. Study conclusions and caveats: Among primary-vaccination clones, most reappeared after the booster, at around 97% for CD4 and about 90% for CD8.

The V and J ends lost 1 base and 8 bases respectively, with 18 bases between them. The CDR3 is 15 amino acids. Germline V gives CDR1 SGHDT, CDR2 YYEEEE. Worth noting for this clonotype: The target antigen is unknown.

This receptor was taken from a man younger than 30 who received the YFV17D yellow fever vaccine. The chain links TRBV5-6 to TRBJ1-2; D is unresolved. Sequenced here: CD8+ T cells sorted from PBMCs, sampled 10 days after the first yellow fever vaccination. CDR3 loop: CASSLIAGLDGGYTF. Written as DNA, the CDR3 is TGTGCCAGCAGCTTGATCGCAGGTCTAGACGGCGGCTACACCTTC.